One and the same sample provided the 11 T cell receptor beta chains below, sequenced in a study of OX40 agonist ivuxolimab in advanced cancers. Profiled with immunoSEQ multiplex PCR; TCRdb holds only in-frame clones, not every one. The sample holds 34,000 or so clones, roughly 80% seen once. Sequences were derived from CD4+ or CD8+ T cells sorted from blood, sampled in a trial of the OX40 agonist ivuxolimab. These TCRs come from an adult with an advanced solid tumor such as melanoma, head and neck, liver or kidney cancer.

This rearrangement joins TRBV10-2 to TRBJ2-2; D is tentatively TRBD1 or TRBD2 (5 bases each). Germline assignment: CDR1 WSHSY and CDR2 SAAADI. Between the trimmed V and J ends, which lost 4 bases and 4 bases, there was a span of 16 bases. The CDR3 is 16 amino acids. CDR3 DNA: TGCGCCAGCAGTGGTGGGGTTTGGGGGTCCACCGGGGAGCTGTTTTTT. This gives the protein CASSGGVWGSTGELFF.

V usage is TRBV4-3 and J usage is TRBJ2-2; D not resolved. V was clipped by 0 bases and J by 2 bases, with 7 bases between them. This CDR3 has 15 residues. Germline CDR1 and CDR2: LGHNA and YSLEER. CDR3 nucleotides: TGCGCCAGCAGCCAAGATCCCCTTAACACCGGGGAGCTGTTTTTT. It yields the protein CASSQDPLNTGELFF.

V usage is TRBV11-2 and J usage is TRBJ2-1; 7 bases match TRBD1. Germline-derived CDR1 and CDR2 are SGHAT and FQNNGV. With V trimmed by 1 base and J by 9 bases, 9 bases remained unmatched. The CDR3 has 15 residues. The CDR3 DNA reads TGTGCCAGCAGCTTAGCCCCTGACAGGGCCAGTGAGCAGTTCTTC. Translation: CASSLAPDRASEQFF.

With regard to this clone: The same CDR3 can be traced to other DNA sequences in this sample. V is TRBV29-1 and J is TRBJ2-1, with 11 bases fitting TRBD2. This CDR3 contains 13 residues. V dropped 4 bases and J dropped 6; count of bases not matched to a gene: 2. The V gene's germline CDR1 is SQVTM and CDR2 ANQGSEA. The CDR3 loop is CSVGLAGTNEQFF. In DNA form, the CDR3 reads TGCAGCGTTGGACTAGCGGGAACCAATGAGCAGTTCTTC.

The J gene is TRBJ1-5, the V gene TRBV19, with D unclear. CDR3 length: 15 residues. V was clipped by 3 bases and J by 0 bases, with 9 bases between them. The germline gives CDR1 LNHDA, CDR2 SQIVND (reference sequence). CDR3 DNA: TGTGCCAGTAGTATCCGGTCGGCTAGCAATCAGCCCCAGCATTTT. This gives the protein CASSIRSASNQPQHF.

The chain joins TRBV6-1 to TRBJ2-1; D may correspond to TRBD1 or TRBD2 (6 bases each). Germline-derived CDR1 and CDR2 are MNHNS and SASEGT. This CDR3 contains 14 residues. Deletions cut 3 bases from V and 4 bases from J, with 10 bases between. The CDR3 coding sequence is TGTGCCAGCAGTGAGGGGGGCAGGTACAATGAGCAGTTCTTC. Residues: CASSEGGRYNEQFF.

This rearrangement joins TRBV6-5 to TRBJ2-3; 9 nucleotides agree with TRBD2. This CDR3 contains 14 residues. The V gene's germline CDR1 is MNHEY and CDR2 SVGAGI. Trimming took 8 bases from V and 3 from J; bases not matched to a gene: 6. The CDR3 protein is CASRLAGNTDTQYF. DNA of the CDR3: TGTGCCAGCCGGCTAGCGGGGAATACAGATACGCAGTATTTT.

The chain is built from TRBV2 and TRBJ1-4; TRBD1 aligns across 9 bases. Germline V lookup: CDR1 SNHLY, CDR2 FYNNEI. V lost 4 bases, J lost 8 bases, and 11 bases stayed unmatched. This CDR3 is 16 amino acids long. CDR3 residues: CASSGVVGQGSEKLFF. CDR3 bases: TGTGCCAGCAGTGGGGTTGTGGGACAGGGTTCAGAAAAACTGTTTTTT.

In DNA, the CDR3 is TGCGCCAGCAGCTTCGGGATGGACACCGGGGAGCTGTTTTTT. This codes for CASSFGMDTGELFF. V and J are TRBV5-1 and TRBJ2-2; the D gene is possibly TRBD2 (5 bases). The CDR3 spans 14 residues. V dropped 2 bases and J dropped 3 bases, with 8 bases sitting between them. Germline CDR1 is SGHRS and CDR2 is YFSETQ.

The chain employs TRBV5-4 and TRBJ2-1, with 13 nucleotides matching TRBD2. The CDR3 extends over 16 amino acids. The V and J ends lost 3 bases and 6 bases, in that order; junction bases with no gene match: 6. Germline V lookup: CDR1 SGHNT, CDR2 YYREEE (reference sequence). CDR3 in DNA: TGTGCCAGCAGCTCCCAGAGACTAGCGGGGGGCAATGAGCAGTTCTTC. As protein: CASSSQRLAGGNEQFF.

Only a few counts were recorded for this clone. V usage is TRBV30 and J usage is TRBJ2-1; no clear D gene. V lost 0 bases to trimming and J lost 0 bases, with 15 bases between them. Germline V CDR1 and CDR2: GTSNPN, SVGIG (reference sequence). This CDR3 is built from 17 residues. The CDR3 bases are TGTGCCTGGAGTGTCACCCTTCGGAAGAGCTCCTACAATGAGCAGTTCTTC. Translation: CAWSVTLRKSSYNEQFF.